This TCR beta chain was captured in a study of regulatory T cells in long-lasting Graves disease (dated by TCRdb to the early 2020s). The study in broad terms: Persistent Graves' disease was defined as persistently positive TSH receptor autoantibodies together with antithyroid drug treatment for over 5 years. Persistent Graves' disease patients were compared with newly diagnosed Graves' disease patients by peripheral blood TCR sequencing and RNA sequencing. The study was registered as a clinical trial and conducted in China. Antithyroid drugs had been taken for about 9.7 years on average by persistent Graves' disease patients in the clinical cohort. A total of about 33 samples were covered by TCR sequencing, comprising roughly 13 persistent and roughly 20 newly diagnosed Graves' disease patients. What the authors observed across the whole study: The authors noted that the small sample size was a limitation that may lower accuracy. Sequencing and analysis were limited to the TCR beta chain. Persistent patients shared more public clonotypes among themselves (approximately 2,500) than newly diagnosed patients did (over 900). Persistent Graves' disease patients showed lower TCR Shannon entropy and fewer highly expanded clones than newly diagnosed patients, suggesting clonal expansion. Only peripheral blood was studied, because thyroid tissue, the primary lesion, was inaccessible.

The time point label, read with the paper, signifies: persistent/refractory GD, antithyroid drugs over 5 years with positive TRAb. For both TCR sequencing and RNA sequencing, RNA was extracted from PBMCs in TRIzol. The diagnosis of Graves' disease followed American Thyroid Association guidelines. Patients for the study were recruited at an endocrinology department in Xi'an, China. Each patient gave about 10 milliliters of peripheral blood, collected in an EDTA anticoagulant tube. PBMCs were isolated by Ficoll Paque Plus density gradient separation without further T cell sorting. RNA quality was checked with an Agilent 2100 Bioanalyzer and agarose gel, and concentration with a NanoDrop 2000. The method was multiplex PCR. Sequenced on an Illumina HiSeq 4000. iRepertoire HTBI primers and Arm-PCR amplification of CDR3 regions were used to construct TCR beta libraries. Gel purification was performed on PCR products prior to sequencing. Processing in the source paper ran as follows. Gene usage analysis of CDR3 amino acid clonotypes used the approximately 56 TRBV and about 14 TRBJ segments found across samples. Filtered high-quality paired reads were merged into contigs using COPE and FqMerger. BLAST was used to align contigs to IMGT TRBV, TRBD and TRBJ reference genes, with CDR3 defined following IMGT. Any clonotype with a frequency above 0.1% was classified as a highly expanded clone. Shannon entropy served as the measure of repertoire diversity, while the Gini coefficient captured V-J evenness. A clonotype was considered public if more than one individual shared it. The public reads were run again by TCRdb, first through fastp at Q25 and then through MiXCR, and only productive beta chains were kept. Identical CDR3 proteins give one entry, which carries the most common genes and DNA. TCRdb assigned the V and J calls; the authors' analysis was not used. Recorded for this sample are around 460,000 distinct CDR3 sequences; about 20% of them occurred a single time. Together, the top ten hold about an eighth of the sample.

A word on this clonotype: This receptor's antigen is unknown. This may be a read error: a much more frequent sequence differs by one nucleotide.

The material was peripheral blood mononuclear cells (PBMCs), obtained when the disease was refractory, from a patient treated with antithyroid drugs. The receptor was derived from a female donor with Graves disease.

The DNA sequence is given as TGTGCCAGCAGCTTATGGGGGGGGAACCATGGCTACACCTTC. The resulting protein is CASSLWGGNHGYTF. Recombination linked TRBV7-2 to TRBJ1-2, with a weak D call of TRBD1 (5 bases match). V was cut back by 2 bases and J by 6 bases, leaving a gap of 13 bases between them. Per the germline V gene, SGHTA is the CDR1 and FQGNSA is the CDR2. The cysteine opens and the phenylalanine closes a CDR3 of 14 amino acids. Only the CDR3 DNA stays, 42 bases, in frame from base 1.